This entry lists 26 T cell receptor beta chains sequenced from one sample in a study of siplizumab effects on memory and regulatory T cells. The repertoire was sequenced with immunoSEQ multiplex PCR; TCRdb's copy has only in-frame clones and lacks some. The sample shows approximately 100,000 clones, 85% to 95% of them seen only once. Sequenced: Tregs sorted from blood. These receptors all come from a human donor in good health.

V usage is TRBV4-2 and J usage is TRBJ2-3, with TRBD2 matching over 10 bases. The CDR3 is 19 amino acids. Trimming cost V 0 bases and J 4 bases; bases outside gene matches: 13. Germline assignment: CDR1 LGHNA and CDR2 YNFKEQ. The CDR3 DNA reads as TGTGCCAGCAGCCAAGATTTTTTAACTAGCGGGATGGGAGCAGATACGCAGTATTTT. This encodes CASSQDFLTSGMGADTQYF.

As for this clone: Other DNA sequences in the sample encode the same CDR3. This chain uses TRBV20-1 with TRBJ2-1, with D possibly being TRBD1 (5 bases). Trimming stripped 5 bases from V and 8 bases from J, with 7 bases between. Germline V CDR1 and CDR2: DFQATT, SNEGSKA (reference sequence). This CDR3 contains 10 residues. The CDR3 region has the DNA TGCAGTGCTCAGGGATATGAGCAGTTCTTC. Translated, it gives CSAQGYEQFF.

The chain couples TRBV5-4 to TRBJ1-1; D gene unclear. This CDR3 has 14 residues. The germline V and J ends were trimmed by 1 base and 5 bases, with 12 bases remaining between them. Germline values: CDR1 SGHNT, CDR2 YYREEE (reference sequence). This chain's CDR3 is CASSLIGRSTEAFF. CDR3 nucleotides: TGTGCCAGCAGCTTGATAGGGAGATCTACTGAAGCTTTCTTT.

The rearrangement uses TRBV28 and TRBJ1-2; the D gene is possibly TRBD1 (6 bases). From germline, CDR1 is MDHEN and CDR2 SYDVKM. The CDR3 totals 13 residues. Trimming removed 5 bases from V and 7 bases from J, with 14 bases in between. CDR3 bases: TGTGCCAGCAGTCGATCAGGGGCGGGTGGCTACACCTTC. This sequence encodes CASSRSGAGGYTF.

The chain links TRBV5-4 to TRBJ2-5; 8 nucleotides match TRBD2. Per germline, CDR1 SGHNT and CDR2 YYREEE (reference sequence). This CDR3 spans 15 amino acids. With 4 bases clipped from V and 2 bases from J, the junction kept 7 bases outside the gene matches. CDR3 DNA sequence: TGTGCCAGCAGCCCCCACTTAGCGGGACAAGAGACCCAGTACTTC. As protein: CASSPHLAGQETQYF.

The chain recombines TRBV7-3 with TRBJ2-5; either TRBD1 or TRBD2 may fit D (5 bases each). CDR3 length equals 14 residues. Per germline, CDR1 SGHTA and CDR2 FQGTGA. V lost 2 bases and J 3 bases, leaving 10 bases between the germline ends. CDR3 bases: TGTGCCAGCAGCTTAGGGACCTCTAAAGAGACCCAGTACTTC. Translating gives CASSLGTSKETQYF.

The chain recombines TRBV27 with TRBJ2-7, with no clear D. CDR1 is MNHEY, CDR2 SMNVEV, per germline (reference sequence). The CDR3 length is 14 residues. Trimming took 2 bases from V and 4 from J, leaving 12 bases between them. CDR3 nucleotide sequence: TGTGCCAGCAGTTTACTAGGCAGGTCGTACGAGCAGTACTTC. It codes for CASSLLGRSYEQYF.

The chain employs TRBV5-1 and TRBJ2-3; no clear D gene. Trimming removed 9 bases from V and 0 bases from J, with 11 bases in between. This CDR3 spans 13 amino acids. Germline lookup yields CDR1 SGHRS and CDR2 YFSETQ. CDR3 residues: CATKVSSTDTQYF. The CDR3 DNA reads as TGCGCCACCAAAGTCTCGAGCACAGATACGCAGTATTTT.

The V call is TRBV28, the J call TRBJ1-1, with D possibly being TRBD1 (5 bases). Trimming cost V 3 bases and J 11 bases, with 22 bases left between them. Germline CDR1 and CDR2: MDHEN and SYDVKM. This CDR3 has 15 amino acids. CDR3 in amino acids: CASSFRSSGRDTAFF. CDR3 nucleotides: TGTGCCAGCAGTTTTCGTTCATCAGGGAGAGATACGGCTTTCTTT.

This sequence joins TRBV21-1 and TRBJ1-4; TRBD1 is taken as the D call from the table, unchecked against the DNA. TRBV21-1 is listed as a pseudogene. This CDR3 has 14 residues. CDR3 nucleotides: TGTGCCACCCCCCTGCGGGACAGAAATGAAAAACTGTTTTTT. Its protein product is CATPLRDRNEKLFF.

The chain joins TRBV6-1 to TRBJ2-3; unclear D gene. Trimming stripped 6 bases from V and 1 base from J, with 14 bases between. CDR1 is MNHNS and CDR2 is SASEGT in the germline V gene. This CDR3 comprises 15 residues. The CDR3 DNA reads TGTGCCAGCAGGCCCCCCTTCTTCGGCACAGATACGCAGTATTTT. Protein: CASRPPFFGTDTQYF.

The V and J genes are TRBV7-9 and TRBJ2-7; no clear D. The CDR3 is 12 amino acids. Germline CDR1 reads SEHNR; CDR2 reads FQNEAQ (reference sequence). Trimming took off 2 bases at V and 4 bases at J, with 6 bases between the two ends. The CDR3 is CASSLTTYEQYF. The CDR3 DNA reads TGTGCCAGCAGCTTAACCACTTACGAGCAGTACTTC.

The genes are TRBV28 and TRBJ1-5; 11 bases fit TRBD1. This CDR3 has 19 residues. V was pared by 2 bases and J by 2 bases, with 11 bases of the junction left unmatched. CDR1 is MDHEN, CDR2 SYDVKM, per germline. For the CDR3, the DNA is TGTGCCAGCAGTTTACTTAGGACAGGGGGCTTCTTGGGCAATCAGCCCCAGCATTTT. Residues: CASSLLRTGGFLGNQPQHF.

The rearrangement links TRBV18 to TRBJ2-4, with 8 bases lining up with TRBD1. This CDR3 contains 14 residues. Trimming removed 6 bases from V and 3 bases from J; junction bases left unmatched: 4. Germline CDR1 and CDR2: KGHSH and LQKENI. The CDR3 protein is CASSPGQGKNIQYF. CDR3 sequence (DNA): TGTGCCAGCTCGCCTGGACAGGGCAAAAACATTCAGTACTTC. Drawing the rest from reference TRBV18 and TRBJ2-4, the complete variable domain is NAGVMQNPRHLVRRRGQEARLRCSPMKGHSHVYWYRQLPEEGLKFMVYLQKENIIDESGMPKERFSAEFPKEGPSILRIQQVVRGDSAAYFCASSPGQGKNIQYFGAGTRLSVL.

The chain links TRBV19 to TRBJ2-5; tentatively, D is TRBD1 (5 bases). The CDR3 sequence is 15 residues long. Trimming shortened V by 8 bases and J by 1 base, and 17 bases separated the two germline ends. Germline CDR1 is LNHDA and CDR2 is SQIVND (reference sequence). The CDR3 loop reads CASERARQSQETQYF. CDR3 nucleotide sequence: TGTGCCAGTGAACGGGCAAGACAGTCCCAAGAGACCCAGTACTTC.

The rearrangement uses TRBV30 and TRBJ1-6; TRBD1 matches at 7 bases. V shed 1 base and J 7 bases; nucleotides not matched to a gene: 4. This CDR3 is 14 amino acids long. CDR1 and CDR2 (germline): GTSNPN, SVGIG (reference sequence). In nucleotides, the CDR3 is TGTGCCTGGAGTGCGGGACAGCCCAATTCACCCCTCCACTTT. Its protein product is CAWSAGQPNSPLHF.

The rearrangement uses TRBV5-4 and TRBJ1-2; 9 bases align to TRBD1. V was pared by 3 bases and J by 7 bases, with 10 bases of the junction left unmatched. The V gene's germline CDR1 is SGHNT and CDR2 YYREEE (reference sequence). The CDR3 is made up of 15 amino acids. CDR3 protein: CASSSNPQGAGGYTF. As DNA, the CDR3 is TGTGCCAGCAGCTCGAATCCACAGGGGGCCGGTGGCTACACCTTC.

This chain connects TRBV27 to TRBJ1-2, with D possibly TRBD1 on 6 matching bases. Germline-derived CDR1 and CDR2 are MNHEY and SMNVEV (reference sequence). The CDR3 has 12 residues. V was clipped by 3 bases and J by 6 bases, with 8 bases between them. CDR3 loop: CASSFKGDGYTF. The CDR3, as DNA: TGTGCCAGCAGTTTCAAGGGGGATGGCTACACCTTC.

V gene TRBV28 combines with J gene TRBJ1-3; TRBD1 is a possible D gene (5 bases). Germline CDR1 is MDHEN and CDR2 is SYDVKM. The CDR3 has 14 amino acids. The V end lost 10 bases, the J end lost 4 bases, and 17 bases lay between the germline ends. In DNA form, the CDR3 reads TGTGCCACCCAGAATGGGGGGAGCGGAAACACCATATATTTT. It codes for CATQNGGSGNTIYF. The variable domain in full, with the rest retrieved from reference TRBV28 and TRBJ1-3, is DVKVTQSSRYLVKRTGEKVFLECVQDMDHENMFWYRQDPGLGLRLIYFSYDVKMKEKGDIPEGYSVSREKKERFSLILESASTNQTSMYLCATQNGGSGNTIYFGEGSWLTVV.

The V gene is TRBV5-4, the J gene TRBJ2-7; 9 nucleotides align to TRBD1. V lost 4 bases, J lost 0 bases, and 8 bases stayed unmatched. This CDR3 region has 16 residues. Looked up from germline, CDR1 is SGHNT and CDR2 is YYREEE (reference sequence). The CDR3 spells CASSHEGQGFSYEQYF. The CDR3 DNA sequence: TGTGCCAGCAGCCACGAAGGACAGGGGTTCTCCTACGAGCAGTACTTC.

The chain employs TRBV28 and TRBJ1-4; no reliable D call. The ends were cut back, 1 base at V and 5 bases at J, with 2 bases in the middle. This CDR3 comprises 12 residues. Germline values: CDR1 MDHEN, CDR2 SYDVKM. Here the CDR3 DNA reads TGTGCCAGCAGTTTATCCAATGAAAAACTGTTTTTT. Residues: CASSLSNEKLFF.

This rearrangement joins TRBV5-6 to TRBJ1-1, with a weak D call TRBD1 (6 bases). The V and J ends lost 4 bases and 4 bases respectively, with 14 bases between them. Germline loops: CDR1 SGHDT, CDR2 YYEEEE. This CDR3 has 14 amino acids. CDR3: CASSLNRGATEAFF. As DNA, the CDR3 is TGTGCCAGCAGCCTTAATAGGGGGGCCACTGAAGCTTTCTTT. Full variable domain (outside the CDR3, taken from reference TRBV5-6 and TRBJ1-1): DAGVTQSPTHLIKTRGQQVTLRCSPKSGHDTVSWYQQALGQGPQFIFQYYEEEERQRGNFPDRFSGHQFPNYSSELNVNALLLGDSALYLCASSLNRGATEAFFGQGTRLTVV.

The chain carries TRBV18 and TRBJ1-1; D remains ambiguous. The V end lost 4 bases, the J end lost 2 bases, and 14 bases lay between the germline ends. The germline gives CDR1 KGHSH, CDR2 LQKENI. The CDR3 runs 15 residues. The CDR3 DNA reads as TGTGCCAGCTCACTTCTTAGCCAGTACAACACTGAAGCTTTCTTT. It yields the protein CASSLLSQYNTEAFF. The whole variable domain, remainder taken from reference TRBV18 and TRBJ1-1, is NAGVMQNPRHLVRRRGQEARLRCSPMKGHSHVYWYRQLPEEGLKFMVYLQKENIIDESGMPKERFSAEFPKEGPSILRIQQVVRGDSAAYFCASSLLSQYNTEAFFGQGTRLTVV.

V and J are TRBV7-3 and TRBJ1-5; D possibly corresponds to TRBD1 (6 bases). In germline, CDR1 is SGHTA, CDR2 FQGTGA. V lost 5 bases, J lost 5 bases, and 10 bases lay in between. CDR3 length: 13 amino acids. CDR3 DNA: TGTGCCAGCAGCGCAGGGGTCGATCAGCCCCAGCATTTT. Encoded protein: CASSAGVDQPQHF. Drawing the rest from reference TRBV7-3 and TRBJ1-5, the complete variable domain is GAGVSQTPSNKVTEKGKYVELRCDPISGHTALYWYRQSLGQGPEFLIYFQGTGAADDSGLPNDRFFAVRPEGSVSTLKIQRTERGDSAVYLCASSAGVDQPQHFGDGTRLSIL.

This chain joins TRBV19 and TRBJ2-5; 7 nucleotides align to TRBD1. In germline, CDR1 is LNHDA, CDR2 SQIVND (reference sequence). The CDR3 contains 13 residues. J lost 2 bases, V lost 5 bases, and 2 bases had no gene match. The CDR3 reads CASSLGQQETQYF. Here the CDR3 DNA reads TGTGCCAGTAGTCTGGGACAGCAAGAGACCCAGTACTTC.

The chain recombines TRBV19 with TRBJ1-5; unclear D gene. CDR3 length: 16 amino acids. With 7 bases removed from V and 4 bases from J, the gap between germline ends came to 20 bases. Germline lookup yields CDR1 LNHDA and CDR2 SQIVND (reference sequence). CDR3 region: CASTLSGIPDNQPQHF. The CDR3 nucleotides are TGTGCCAGTACCCTCTCGGGGATTCCCGATAATCAGCCCCAGCATTTT.